Here is one TCR beta chain with its context. This sample stems from a study of cytomegalovirus exposure and HLA in healthy donors. Across the study: According to later analysis, the same platform produced the roughly 110 validation and several hundred first-cohort repertoires.

The CDR3 consists of 18 residues. Germline CDR1 SQVTM, CDR2 ANQGSEA. The V segment lost 5 bases and the J segment 2 bases; nucleotides outside the gene matches: 14. Clones were sequenced by immunoSEQ multiplex PCR, and TCRdb holds only the in-frame ones, with some missing. The sample includes 60,000 to 65,000 clones, 95% of them seen just once. The V call is TRBV29-1, the J call TRBJ2-3, with 12 nucleotides matching TRBD2. Sequencing used PBMCs. This clonotype was sampled from a woman under 30 in good health and CMV-seropositive. The CDR3 loop reads CSVPELLLAGGTTDTQYF. The CDR3 DNA sequence: TGCAGCGTTCCGGAACTATTACTAGCGGGGGGCACCACAGATACGCAGTATTTT.